Presented here are 29 T cell receptor beta chains from one specimen sequenced in a study of T cell clones after liver transplantation. Sequencing was performed with immunoSEQ multiplex PCR; in TCRdb, only in-frame clones are kept and a portion is missing. The sample yields about 76,000 clones, less than 85% seen once. Source: CD4+ T cells from blood, taken at the 22-month timepoint. The receptors here all came from a human patient who received a liver transplant. A share of the T cells may be of graft donor origin.

CDR3 bases: TGTGCCAGCAGCGAGAGCGGGAGCTCCTACAATGAGCAGTTCTTC. Translation gives CASSESGSSYNEQFF. The J gene is TRBJ2-1, the V gene TRBV9, with 8 bases aligning to TRBD2. The CDR3 covers 15 residues. Looked up from germline, CDR1 is SGDLS and CDR2 is YYNGEE. V shed 3 bases and J 0 bases; nucleotides not matched to a gene: 2.

The chain uses TRBV5-8 and TRBJ2-2; the D gene is possibly TRBD2 (5 bases). The V end was cut by 1 base, the J end by 2 bases, with 15 bases between. The CDR3 sequence is 17 residues long. Germline assignment: CDR1 SGHTS and CDR2 YDEGEE. The CDR3 nucleotides are TGTGCCAGCAGCTTGCTGGGCCTAGCCGATAACACCGGGGAGCTGTTTTTT. Translating gives CASSLLGLADNTGELFF.

The chain joins TRBV4-3 to TRBJ2-1; 9 bases align to TRBD2. This CDR3 has 15 residues. In germline, CDR1 is LGHNA, CDR2 YSLEER. Trimming took 1 base from V and 6 from J; bases not matched to a gene: 4. Written as DNA, the CDR3 is TGCGCCAGCAGCCAAGGAGCGGGAGGCCCCAATGAGCAGTTCTTC. Residues: CASSQGAGGPNEQFF.

CDR3 DNA: TGTGCCGCCAGCGGGGGGGCCTACGAGCAGTACTTC. Amino acids: CAASGGAYEQYF. The rearrangement links TRBV6-6 to TRBJ2-7; 10 bases map to TRBD2. The CDR3 is 12 residues long. Per germline, CDR1 MNHNY and CDR2 SVGAGI (reference sequence). V trimming: 11 bases; J trimming: 2 bases; junction bases outside the gene matches: 3.

This clone has only a few counts. V is TRBV27 and J is TRBJ2-5; 7 bases map to TRBD2. The CDR3 spans 14 residues. With 4 bases clipped from V and 1 base from J, the junction kept 3 bases outside the gene matches. Germline V CDR1 and CDR2: MNHEY, SMNVEV (reference sequence). CDR3 bases: TGTGCCAGCAGTTCTAGCGGTCTCCAAGAGACCCAGTACTTC. As protein: CASSSSGLQETQYF.

The chain is built from TRBV10-1 and TRBJ2-2; 11 bases fit TRBD1. V dropped 6 bases and J dropped 4; count of bases not matched to a gene: 10. This CDR3 is 17 amino acids long. CDR1 WNHNN and CDR2 SYGVQD come from the germline V gene (reference sequence). The CDR3 nucleotides read TGCGCCAGCAGACAACCGGGACAGGGGGGTGTCACCGGGGAGCTGTTTTTT. It is translated as CASRQPGQGGVTGELFF.

This chain uses TRBV14 with TRBJ2-2; TRBD2 is a possible D gene (5 bases). This CDR3 region has 13 residues. CDR1 is SGHDN, CDR2 FVKESK, per germline. V shed 2 bases and J shed 6 bases, with 7 bases lying between them. The CDR3 sequence: CASSQQRAGELFF. The CDR3 DNA reads TGTGCCAGCAGCCAACAGAGGGCCGGGGAGCTGTTTTTT.

The chain combines TRBV7-3 with TRBJ2-3; 9 bases align to TRBD2. V lost 5 bases, J lost 3 bases, and 6 bases stayed unmatched. Germline V gene data show CDR1 as SGHTA and CDR2 as FQGTGA. This CDR3 has 15 residues. CDR3 sequence reads: CASSLAGLETDTQYF. The CDR3 DNA follows: TGTGCCAGCAGCCTAGCGGGATTGGAGACAGATACGCAGTATTTT.

V gene TRBV9 combines with J gene TRBJ2-1; a possible D gene is TRBD2 (6 bases). This CDR3 contains 15 residues. From germline, CDR1 is SGDLS and CDR2 YYNGEE. Trimming cost V 2 bases and J 0 bases, with 9 bases left between them. The CDR3 coding sequence is TGTGCCAGCAGCGTGAGGGGACTCTCCTACAATGAGCAGTTCTTC. This sequence encodes CASSVRGLSYNEQFF.

V and J are TRBV7-9 and TRBJ2-5; 8 nucleotides line up with TRBD1. V was clipped by 11 bases and J by 1 base; unmatched bases: 3. Germline V gene sequence: CDR1 SEHNR, CDR2 FQNEAQ (reference sequence). This CDR3 region has 12 residues. CDR3 loop: CAGGQGQETQYF. The CDR3 DNA follows: TGTGCCGGAGGACAGGGCCAAGAGACCCAGTACTTC. The full variable domain, in which reference TRBV7-9 and TRBJ2-5 provide the parts outside the CDR3, is DTGVSQNPRHKITKRGQNVTFRCDPISEHNRLYWYRQTLGQGPEFLTYFQNEAQLEKSRLLSDRFSAERPKGSFSTLEIQRTEQGDSAMYLCAGGQGQETQYFGPGTRLLVL.

This chain connects TRBV18 to TRBJ2-3; D ambiguous. CDR1 and CDR2 (germline): KGHSH, LQKENI. The CDR3 has 11 amino acids. V was clipped by 2 bases and J by 4 bases, with 1 base between them. CDR3 coding DNA: TGTGCCAGCTCACCAGCAGATACGCAGTATTTT. Residues: CASSPADTQYF. The full variable domain, its missing parts supplied by reference TRBV18 and TRBJ2-3, is NAGVMQNPRHLVRRRGQEARLRCSPMKGHSHVYWYRQLPEEGLKFMVYLQKENIIDESGMPKERFSAEFPKEGPSILRIQQVVRGDSAAYFCASSPADTQYFGPGTRLTVL.

V is TRBV4-3 and J is TRBJ2-5; D tentatively reads TRBD1 or TRBD2 (7 bases each). CDR1 is LGHNA and CDR2 is YSLEER in the germline V gene. The CDR3 loop spans 16 amino acids. The V end was cut by 1 base, the J end by 5 bases, with 17 bases between. The CDR3 coding sequence is TGCGCCAGCAGCCAAGGGACCAGGGGGGGGGAGGAGACCCAGTACTTC. It specifies CASSQGTRGGEETQYF.

The V and J genes are TRBV5-4 and TRBJ2-1; D gene unclear. Per germline, CDR1 SGHNT and CDR2 YYREEE (reference sequence). V was pared by 0 bases and J by 0 bases, with 7 bases between. This CDR3 comprises 15 residues. CDR3 protein: CASSLAASSYNEQFF. CDR3 bases: TGTGCCAGCAGCTTGGCGGCTAGCTCCTACAATGAGCAGTTCTTC.

The chain joins TRBV7-8 to TRBJ1-1; TRBD1 might be the D (5 bases). Per germline, CDR1 SGHVS and CDR2 FQNEAQ. The length of the CDR3 is 13 residues. V was pared by 1 base and J by 3 bases, with 6 bases between. The CDR3 DNA sequence: TGTGCCAGCAGCTTAGGGGGGGACACTGAAGCTTTCTTT. This sequence encodes CASSLGGDTEAFF.

V usage is TRBV10-3 and J usage is TRBJ2-4; a weak D match, TRBD1 (6 bases). Germline CDR1 is ENHRY and CDR2 is SYGVKD. V was trimmed by 0 bases and J by 8 bases, leaving 17 bases between them. The CDR3 runs to 16 residues. The CDR3 loop reads CAISESQGSLGDIQYF. CDR3 nucleotide sequence: TGTGCCATCAGTGAGTCCCAGGGGTCCCTCGGGGACATTCAGTACTTC.

CDR3 nucleotides: TGTGCCAGCAGCTTGTGGAGTCTGGGGGGCTACACCTTC. Protein sequence: CASSLWSLGGYTF. The chain joins TRBV5-8 to TRBJ1-2; D is unresolved. This CDR3 is built from 13 residues. Trimming left V 1 base short and J 8 bases short, with 12 bases between. Germline CDR1 SGHTS, CDR2 YDEGEE.

J is TRBJ2-6 and V is TRBV9; tentatively, D is TRBD1 (5 bases). Trimming removed 4 bases from V and 0 bases from J, with 8 bases in between. This CDR3 is built from 15 residues. Germline V CDR1 and CDR2: SGDLS, YYNGEE. CDR3 amino acids: CASSRQISGANVLTF. CDR3 bases: TGTGCCAGCAGCCGACAGATCTCTGGGGCCAACGTCCTGACTTTC.

This rearrangement joins TRBV19 to TRBJ2-7; 10 nucleotides match TRBD2. The ends lost 6 bases at V and 2 bases at J; junction bases unmatched: 4. The germline V gene encodes CDR1 LNHDA and CDR2 SQIVND (reference sequence). The CDR3 spans 14 residues. The CDR3 protein is CASSGTSETYEQYF. CDR3 sequence (DNA): TGTGCCAGTAGCGGGACTAGCGAGACCTACGAGCAGTACTTC.

V is TRBV10-2 and J is TRBJ2-5, with D unresolved. Germline values: CDR1 WSHSY, CDR2 SAAADI. V shed 8 bases and J shed 1 base, with 5 bases lying between them. CDR3 length equals 11 residues. CDR3 in amino acids: CASPPQETQYF. The CDR3 DNA reads as TGCGCCAGCCCACCCCAAGAGACCCAGTACTTC.

This clone was seen once. The V gene is TRBV7-2, the J gene TRBJ2-7, with TRBD2 matching 8 bases. The CDR3 contains 15 residues. CDR1 SGHTA and CDR2 FQGNSA come from the germline V gene. After removal of 3 bases from V and 3 bases from J, the junction contained 7 bases not matched to a gene. CDR3 bases: TGTGCCAGCAGCTTCCCCCAGCGGGGGCGCTACGAGCAGTACTTC. It translates to CASSFPQRGRYEQYF.

The J gene is TRBJ1-3, the V gene TRBV28, with TRBD1 identical over 7 bases. From germline, CDR1 is MDHEN and CDR2 SYDVKM. The V gene end was trimmed by 3 bases and the J gene end by 4 bases; junction bases not matched to a gene: 6. This CDR3 comprises 15 residues. Written as DNA, the CDR3 is TGTGCCAGCAGTTTCAGGGGACAGCTCGGAAACACCATATATTTT. Protein sequence: CASSFRGQLGNTIYF. The complete variable domain, with remaining parts taken from reference TRBV28 and TRBJ1-3, reads DVKVTQSSRYLVKRTGEKVFLECVQDMDHENMFWYRQDPGLGLRLIYFSYDVKMKEKGDIPEGYSVSREKKERFSLILESASTNQTSMYLCASSFRGQLGNTIYFGEGSWLTVV.

This chain joins TRBV14 and TRBJ2-5, with 8 bases fitting TRBD1. Trimming removed 5 bases from V and 5 bases from J; junction bases left unmatched: 10. The CDR3 is made up of 15 amino acids. The germline V gene encodes CDR1 SGHDN and CDR2 FVKESK. The CDR3 is CASSRDRPPAETQYF. CDR3 coding DNA: TGTGCCAGCAGCAGGGACAGGCCCCCTGCGGAGACCCAGTACTTC.

The table lists this clone with a count of one. The chain carries TRBV7-2 and TRBJ2-2, with 10 bases identical to TRBD2. CDR1 SGHTA and CDR2 FQGNSA come from the germline V gene. There are 17 residues in the CDR3. The junction had 11 bases not matched to a gene; V was cut back by 4 bases and J by 6 bases. The CDR3 region has the DNA TGTGCCAGCAGCTCCCAGCCCAGCGGGGGGGCGGCCGGGGAGCTGTTTTTT. This codes for CASSSQPSGGAAGELFF.

The chain joins TRBV18 to TRBJ2-7; no definite D call. Germline V gene data show CDR1 as KGHSH and CDR2 as LQKENI. This CDR3 is built from 14 residues. The V end lost 0 bases, the J end lost 3 bases, and 9 bases lay between the germline ends. The CDR3 here is CASSPPWESYEQYF. CDR3 nucleotide sequence: TGTGCCAGCTCACCACCGTGGGAAAGCTACGAGCAGTACTTC.

The chain combines TRBV6-6 with TRBJ2-3; no clear D. The CDR3 has 11 amino acids. Trimming pared 6 bases from V and 10 bases from J, leaving 11 bases between. CDR1 and CDR2 from the germline V gene are MNHNY and SVGAGI (reference sequence). The CDR3 is CASRLYEAQYF. The CDR3, as DNA: TGTGCCAGCAGATTATATGAGGCGCAGTATTTT.

The chain recombines TRBV7-2 with TRBJ2-3, with 8 nucleotides matching TRBD2. The CDR3 totals 15 residues. Germline V lookup: CDR1 SGHTA, CDR2 FQGNSA. After removal of 8 bases from V and 4 bases from J, the junction contained 11 bases not matched to a gene. The CDR3 DNA is TGTGCCAGCCCCGAGGACGGGGGGGGGCCAGATACGCAGTATTTT. This gives the protein CASPEDGGGPDTQYF.

This clone was recorded only once. The gene calls are TRBV4-1 and TRBJ2-2; D is uncertain. This CDR3 spans 16 amino acids. The V gene lost 5 bases and the J gene lost 4 bases, with 17 bases spanning the gap. Germline loops: CDR1 MGHRA, CDR2 YSYEKL. CDR3 nucleotide sequence: TGCGCCAGCAGCTTCTCGACACAGCTTAGCACCGGGGAGCTGTTTTTT. The encoded protein is CASSFSTQLSTGELFF.

The J gene is TRBJ1-1, the V gene TRBV5-1; no definite D call. Trimming cost V 2 bases and J 5 bases, with 13 bases left between them. The CDR3 spans 14 residues. The germline gives CDR1 SGHRS, CDR2 YFSETQ. This CDR3 reads CASSFGVTETEAFF. The CDR3 nucleotides read TGCGCCAGCAGCTTTGGCGTTACGGAAACTGAAGCTTTCTTT.

This sequence joins TRBV6-6 and TRBJ2-2, with a possible D match to TRBD2 (6 bases). CDR3 length: 15 residues. The germline CDR1 and CDR2 sequences are MNHNY and SVGAGI (reference sequence). V shed 4 bases and J shed 2 bases, with 11 bases lying between them. CDR3: CASSSGGPNTGELFF. In DNA form, the CDR3 reads TGTGCCAGCAGTTCCGGGGGTCCTAACACCGGGGAGCTGTTTTTT.